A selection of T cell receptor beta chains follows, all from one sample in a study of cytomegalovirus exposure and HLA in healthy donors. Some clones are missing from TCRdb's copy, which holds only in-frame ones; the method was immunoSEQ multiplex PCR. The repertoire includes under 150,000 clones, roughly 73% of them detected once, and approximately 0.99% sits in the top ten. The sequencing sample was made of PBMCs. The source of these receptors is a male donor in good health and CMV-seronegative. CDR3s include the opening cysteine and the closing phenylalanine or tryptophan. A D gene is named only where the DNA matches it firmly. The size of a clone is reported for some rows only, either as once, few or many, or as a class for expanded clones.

DNA: TGTGCCAGCAGCCCGGTAGCGGGGGGGCCCGGTGAGCAGTTCTTC
CDR3: CASSPVAGGPGEQFF
J: TRBJ2-1
size: .
length: 15
V: TRBV7-3
D: TRBD2

DNA: TGTGCCAGCAGCTCTTTACAGGGGATGAACACTGAAGCTTTCTTT
CDR3: CASSSLQGMNTEAFF
J: TRBJ1-1
size: .
length: 15
V: TRBV13
D: TRBD1

DNA: TGTGCCAGCAGGGGACTCCACTCATCCTACAATGAGCAGTTCTTC
CDR3: CASRGLHSSYNEQFF
J: TRBJ2-1
size: once
length: 15
V: TRBV28
D: .

DNA: TGTGCCAGCAGTTCTCCTTCAGGCGTGGGAAAACTGTTTTTT
CDR3: CASSSPSGVGKLFF
J: TRBJ1-4
size: once
length: 14
V: TRBV6-5
D: .

DNA: TGTGCCAGCAGCCAATCGACAGGGGTGGGCTATGGCTACACCTTC
CDR3: CASSQSTGVGYGYTF
J: TRBJ1-2
size: .
length: 15
V: TRBV7-2
D: TRBD1

DNA: TGTGCCAGCAGTCCAATAGACAGGGGGCCATTTGAAGCTTTCTTT
CDR3: CASSPIDRGPFEAFF
J: TRBJ1-1
size: .
length: 15
V: TRBV27
D: TRBD1

DNA: TGTGCCAGCAGCGAGGGGGCCCCCTACGAGCAGTACTTC
CDR3: CASSEGAPYEQYF
J: TRBJ2-7
size: .
length: 13
V: TRBV6-6
D: TRBD1

DNA: TGCGCCAGCAGCATGGGACAGCAAGAGACCCAGTACTTC
CDR3: CASSMGQQETQYF
J: TRBJ2-5
size: .
length: 13
V: TRBV5-1
D: TRBD1

DNA: TGTGCCAGCAGCCAACCAGGACAGGGGGCGAATCAGCCCCAGCATTTT
CDR3: CASSQPGQGANQPQHF
J: TRBJ1-5
size: few
length: 16
V: TRBV7-8
D: TRBD1

DNA: TGTGCCAGCAGCTTAGGGGACAGGGGGGATACGCAGTATTTT
CDR3: CASSLGDRGDTQYF
J: TRBJ2-3
size: .
length: 14
V: TRBV13
D: TRBD1

DNA: TGTGCCAGCACCGGGGGGACCGGGGAGCTGTTTTTT
CDR3: CASTGGTGELFF
J: TRBJ2-2
size: .
length: 12
V: TRBV6-6
D: TRBD2

DNA: TGTGCCAGCAGTGACCCGGTGGGAGGGCACAATTCACCCCTCCACTTT
CDR3: CASSDPVGGHNSPLHF
J: TRBJ1-6
size: .
length: 16
V: TRBV6-1
D: .

DNA: TGTGCCAGCAGCGCCTGGACAGGGGCCAACTTAATGAACACTGAAGCTTTCTTT
CDR3: CASSAWTGANLMNTEAFF
J: TRBJ1-1
size: .
length: 18
V: TRBV7-8
D: TRBD1

DNA: TGTGCCAGCAGCTCCCCCTTAGGGAGATTCACTGAAGCTTTCTTT
CDR3: CASSSPLGRFTEAFF
J: TRBJ1-1
size: few
length: 15
V: TRBV7-9
D: .

DNA: TGTGCCAGCAGTGGTGAGAGCTCCTATAATTCACCCCTCCACTTT
CDR3: CASSGESSYNSPLHF
J: TRBJ1-6
size: .
length: 15
V: TRBV6-6
D: .

DNA: TGTGCCATCAGTAACAGGGAGAACACTGAAGCTTTCTTT
CDR3: CAISNRENTEAFF
J: TRBJ1-1
size: .
length: 13
V: TRBV10-3
D: .

DNA: TGCGCCAGCAGCTTACGCGAGTCAACCGGGGAGCTGTTTTTT
CDR3: CASSLRESTGELFF
J: TRBJ2-2
size: .
length: 14
V: TRBV5-1
D: .

DNA: TGTGCCAGCTCACCCGCGGGACAGGGGGCTTCTACTGATACGCAGTATTTT
CDR3: CASSPAGQGASTDTQYF
J: TRBJ2-3
size: .
length: 17
V: TRBV18
D: TRBD1

DNA: TGTGCCAGCAGCTTGTGGTCCAGGGCCCAAGAGACCCAGTACTTC
CDR3: CASSLWSRAQETQYF
J: TRBJ2-5
size: .
length: 15
V: TRBV5-6
D: .

DNA: TGTGCCAGCAGCCCCAAGGGGCGGGGGTCTCAAGAGACCCAGTACTTC
CDR3: CASSPKGRGSQETQYF
J: TRBJ2-5
size: .
length: 16
V: TRBV5-6
D: TRBD2

DNA: TGTGCCTGGAGTCCGGGACTAGCGGTGGAGACCCAGTACTTC
CDR3: CAWSPGLAVETQYF
J: TRBJ2-5
size: .
length: 14
V: TRBV30
D: TRBD2

DNA: TGTGCCAGCAGTGAGTGGGCAGGGGTCCCCCTCTACGAGCAGTACTTC
CDR3: CASSEWAGVPLYEQYF
J: TRBJ2-7
size: .
length: 16
V: TRBV2
D: .

DNA: TGTGCCAGCAGCTTAGGAGGGACTATCAATGAGCAGTTCTTC
CDR3: CASSLGGTINEQFF
J: TRBJ2-1
size: .
length: 14
V: TRBV7-2
D: TRBD2

DNA: TGTGCCAGCAGTTTCGGACAGGGCGATAGCAATCAGCCCCAGCATTTT
CDR3: CASSFGQGDSNQPQHF
J: TRBJ1-5
size: .
length: 16
V: TRBV5-4
D: TRBD1

DNA: TGTGCCAGCAGCTACAGGGGAATTGGTCAGCCCCAGCATTTT
CDR3: CASSYRGIGQPQHF
J: TRBJ1-5
size: once
length: 14
V: TRBV6-5
D: TRBD1

DNA: TGTGCCAGCAGACGTCGCCTCGCTAGCGGGGGGGCCGGGCAGTTCTTC
CDR3: CASRRRLASGGAGQFF
J: TRBJ2-1
size: .
length: 16
V: TRBV11-2
D: TRBD2

DNA: TGTGCCAGCAGCCCAACAGGGGCAGGGGCCAACGTCCTGACTTTC
CDR3: CASSPTGAGANVLTF
J: TRBJ2-6
size: .
length: 15
V: TRBV7-3
D: TRBD1

DNA: TGTGCCTGCGGGGGGACGCTAGCGGGGGGCCTATCCACAGATACGCAGTATTTT
CDR3: CACGGTLAGGLSTDTQYF
J: TRBJ2-3
size: .
length: 18
V: TRBV12-5
D: TRBD2

DNA: TGTGCCAGCAGTTACGGGGGGGCCGAGCAGTACTTC
CDR3: CASSYGGAEQYF
J: TRBJ2-7
size: once
length: 12
V: TRBV6-5
D: .

DNA: TGTGCCAGCAGCTTACTGCGGGGGGGCCGAGACAATGAGCAGTTCTTC
CDR3: CASSLLRGGRDNEQFF
J: TRBJ2-1
size: .
length: 16
V: TRBV11-3
D: TRBD2

DNA: TGTGCCAGCGGCGGACAGGATAATCAGCCCCAGCATTTT
CDR3: CASGGQDNQPQHF
J: TRBJ1-5
size: .
length: 13
V: TRBV9
D: TRBD1

DNA: TGCAGCGTTCCTGACAGGATCTACAATGAGCAGTTCTTC
CDR3: CSVPDRIYNEQFF
J: TRBJ2-1
size: .
length: 13
V: TRBV29-1
D: .

DNA: TGCGCCAGCGCGACTAGCGGGGGTGGGGAGACCCAGTACTTC
CDR3: CASATSGGGETQYF
J: TRBJ2-5
size: .
length: 14
V: TRBV5-1
D: TRBD2

DNA: TGTGCCAGCAGCTTCCTAGGGGGGGGGCTGGTTAATTCACCCCTCCACTTT
CDR3: CASSFLGGGLVNSPLHF
J: TRBJ1-6
size: .
length: 17
V: TRBV7-8
D: .

DNA: TGTGCCAGCAGTTATGGGACTAACTACAATGAGCAGTTCTTC
CDR3: CASSYGTNYNEQFF
J: TRBJ2-1
size: .
length: 14
V: TRBV6-5
D: TRBD2

DNA: TGTGCCAGCAGTTCCGGGGGTACGCAGTATTTT
CDR3: CASSSGGTQYF
J: TRBJ2-3
size: .
length: 11
V: TRBV27
D: .

DNA: TGTGCCAGCTTTGGGGGGAGCTCCTACAATGAGCAGTTCTTC
CDR3: CASFGGSSYNEQFF
J: TRBJ2-1
size: .
length: 14
V: TRBV21-1
D: .

DNA: TGCGCCAGCAGCTTGACTAGCGGGGGGGCCTATCAGTACTTC
CDR3: CASSLTSGGAYQYF
J: TRBJ2-7
size: .
length: 14
V: TRBV5-1
D: TRBD2

DNA: TGTGCCAGCAGCCCCCGACTAGCGGGGGGTGGTGATACGCAGTATTTT
CDR3: CASSPRLAGGGDTQYF
J: TRBJ2-3
size: .
length: 16
V: TRBV6-6
D: TRBD2

DNA: TGCGCCAGCAGCTTGAGGGACAGATTGAACACTGAAGCTTTCTTT
CDR3: CASSLRDRLNTEAFF
J: TRBJ1-1
size: few
length: 15
V: TRBV5-1
D: TRBD1

DNA: TGTGCCAGCTCACCAGGGACAGGGGGGACCCACGAGCAGTACTTC
CDR3: CASSPGTGGTHEQYF
J: TRBJ2-7
size: once
length: 15
V: TRBV18
D: TRBD1

DNA: TGTGCCAGCAGTTACTCGGCCAGGGGGAGATACGAGCAGTACTTC
CDR3: CASSYSARGRYEQYF
J: TRBJ2-7
size: .
length: 15
V: TRBV6-5
D: TRBD1

DNA: TGCGCCAGCAGCGCCGACAGGGGAAGAACTGAAGCTTTCTTT
CDR3: CASSADRGRTEAFF
J: TRBJ1-1
size: .
length: 14
V: TRBV5-1
D: TRBD1

DNA: TGTGCTAGCAGCCTAGACAGGTCCTACGAGCAGTACTTC
CDR3: CASSLDRSYEQYF
J: TRBJ2-7
size: .
length: 13
V: TRBV7-7
D: .